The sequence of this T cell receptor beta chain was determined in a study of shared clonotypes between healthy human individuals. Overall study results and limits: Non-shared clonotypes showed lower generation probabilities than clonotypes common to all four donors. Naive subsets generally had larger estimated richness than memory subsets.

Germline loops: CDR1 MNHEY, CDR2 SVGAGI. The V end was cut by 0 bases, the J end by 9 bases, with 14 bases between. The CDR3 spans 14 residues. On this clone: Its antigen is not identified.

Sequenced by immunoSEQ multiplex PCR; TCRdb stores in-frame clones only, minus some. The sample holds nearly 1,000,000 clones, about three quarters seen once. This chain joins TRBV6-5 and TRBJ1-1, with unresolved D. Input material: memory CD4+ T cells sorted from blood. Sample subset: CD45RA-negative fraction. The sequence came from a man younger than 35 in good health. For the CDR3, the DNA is TGTGCCAGCAGTTACTCGAAGTCGGGCAGAAAAGCTTTCTTT. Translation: CASSYSKSGRKAFF.